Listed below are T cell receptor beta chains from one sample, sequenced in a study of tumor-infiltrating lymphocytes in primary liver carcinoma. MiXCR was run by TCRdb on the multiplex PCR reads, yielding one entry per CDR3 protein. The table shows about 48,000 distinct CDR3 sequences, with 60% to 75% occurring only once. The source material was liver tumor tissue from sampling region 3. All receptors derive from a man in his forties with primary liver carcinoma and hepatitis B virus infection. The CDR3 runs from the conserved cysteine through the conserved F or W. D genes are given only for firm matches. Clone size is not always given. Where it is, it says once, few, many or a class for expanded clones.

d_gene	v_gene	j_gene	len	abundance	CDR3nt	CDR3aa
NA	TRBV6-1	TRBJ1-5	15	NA	TGTGCCAGCAGTGAAGTTTTAGGACCAAGCCAGTCCCAGCATTTT	CASSEVLGPSQSQHF
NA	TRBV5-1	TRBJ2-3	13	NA	TGCGCCGGCAACTTCTCTACCACAGATACGCAGTATTTT	CAGNFSTTDTQYF
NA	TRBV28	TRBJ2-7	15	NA	TGTGCCCGCAGTTTCCTGAGCTGGAAAGATTACGAGCAGTACTTC	CARSFLSWKDYEQYF
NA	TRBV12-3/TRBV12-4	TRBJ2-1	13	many	TGTGCCAGCAGTTTAGTGGCTAGCGTCGAGCAGTTCTTC	CASSLVASVEQFF
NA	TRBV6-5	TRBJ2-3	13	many	TGTGCCAGCAGTAAGACTAGGGCAGATACGCAGTATTTT	CASSKTRADTQYF
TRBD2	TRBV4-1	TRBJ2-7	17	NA	TGCGCCAGCAGCCAACAGGGAGAAACTAGCGGGAACTACGAGCAGTACTTC	CASSQQGETSGNYEQYF
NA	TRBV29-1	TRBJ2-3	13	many	TGCAGCGTTGTAAGGGCTAGCTTAGATACGCAGTATTTT	CSVVRASLDTQYF
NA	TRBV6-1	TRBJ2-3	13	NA	TGTGCCAGCTGTGAAGCTCGGGTAGATACACAGTATTTT	CASCEARVDTQYF
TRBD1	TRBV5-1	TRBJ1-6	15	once	TGCGCCAACAGCTTGGACAGGGAGCAGAATTCACCCCTCCACTTT	CANSLDREQNSPLHF
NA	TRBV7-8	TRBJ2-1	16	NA	TGTGCCCCCCGGTGTACCCCGTCCTCTTCCTACAATGAACAGTTCTTC	CAPRCTPSSSYNEQFF
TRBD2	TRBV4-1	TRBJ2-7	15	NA	TGTGCCAGCAGCCCGACTAGCAGGAGGGCGGGCGAGCAGTACTTC	CASSPTSRRAGEQYF
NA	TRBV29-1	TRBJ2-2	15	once	TGCAATGTTGAAGTAAGGGGGAGAAGGGCCGGGGAGCTGTTTTTT	CNVEVRGRRAGELFF
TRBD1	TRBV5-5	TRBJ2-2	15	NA	TGTGCCAGCAGCCCCCCAGGGGGTGACACCGGGGAGCTGTCTTTT	CASSPPGGDTGELSF
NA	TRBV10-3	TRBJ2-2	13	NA	TGTGCCATCCAACATGGAGACACTGGGGAGCTGTTTTTT	CAIQHGDTGELFF
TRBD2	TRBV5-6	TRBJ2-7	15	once	TGTGCCAGCGGCTTCGGACTAGCGGGGTACTACGAGCAGTATTTC	CASGFGLAGYYEQYF
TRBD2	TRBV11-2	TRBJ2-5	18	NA	TGTGCCAGCGCCTTATGTCCTGGACTAGCGGCGTACCAAGAGACCCAGTACTTC	CASALCPGLAAYQETQYF
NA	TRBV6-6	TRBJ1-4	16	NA	TGTGCTAACAGTACCGGGGGACGCCGGGGAGAAGAAAAACTGTTTTTT	CANSTGGRRGEEKLFF
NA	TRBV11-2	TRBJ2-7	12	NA	TGTGCCAGCAGCATAGCAGGGCCCGAGCAGTACTTC	CASSIAGPEQYF
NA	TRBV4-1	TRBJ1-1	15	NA	TGCGCCAGCAGCCTAGTGTTAGCAGGGGAAATGGAGGCTTTCTTT	CASSLVLAGEMEAFF
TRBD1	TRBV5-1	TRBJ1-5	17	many	TGCGCCAGCAGCCGGGAACCGACCGGGACAGGGGATCAGCCCCAGCATTTT	CASSREPTGTGDQPQHF
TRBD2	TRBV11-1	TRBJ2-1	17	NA	TGTGCCAGCAGCCTAGGACTAGCGGGAGAAGCTGACAATGAGCAGTTGTTC	CASSLGLAGEADNEQLF
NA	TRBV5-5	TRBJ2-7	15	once	TGTGCCAGCAGCCACGTCCCGGGACGGCCCTACGAGCAGTACTTC	CASSHVPGRPYEQYF
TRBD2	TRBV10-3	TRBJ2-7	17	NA	TGTGCCATCAGTGAGTCGGGACTAGCGGGGACCGAGTACGAGCAGTACTTC	CAISESGLAGTEYEQYF
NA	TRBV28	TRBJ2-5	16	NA	TGTGCCAGCAGCTTGGGAGTAGCGGAGGGACAAGAGACCCAGTACTTC	CASSLGVAEGQETQYF
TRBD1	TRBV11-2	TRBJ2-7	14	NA	TGTGCCAGCAGCGCCGGGACAGGAGCCTACGAACAGTACTTC	CASSAGTGAYEQYF
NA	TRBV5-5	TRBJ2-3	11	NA	TGTGCCAGTGGCTACACAGATACGCAGTATTTT	CASGYTDTQYF
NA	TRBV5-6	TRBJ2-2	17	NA	TGTGCCAGCAACTCGGACGTGGGCGGGGTTAACACCGGGGAGCTGTTTTTT	CASNSDVGGVNTGELFF
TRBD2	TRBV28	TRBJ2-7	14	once	TGTGCCAACAGAAAGCGGGAGGGCTTATACGTGCAGTACTTC	CANRKREGLYVQYF
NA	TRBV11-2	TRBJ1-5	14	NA	TGTGCCAACAGAGACCTAGGCACAGGTCAGGCCCAGCATTTT	CANRDLGTGQAQHF
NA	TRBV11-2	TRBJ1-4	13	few	TGTGCCGGCCGGCCACAGGGCGTAGAAAAACTGTTCTTT	CAGRPQGVEKLFF
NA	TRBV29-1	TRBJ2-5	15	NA	TGCAGTGTTTGGGCGGCGAGAGTGGGCCAAGAGACCCAGTACTTC	CSVWAARVGQETQYF
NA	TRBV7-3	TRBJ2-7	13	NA	TGTGCCAACAGCTTAAGTCCAATTTACGAGCAGTACTTC	CANSLSPIYEQYF
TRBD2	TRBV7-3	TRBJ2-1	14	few	TGTGCCAGCACGACGGGACTAGCGGGAGATGGCCTGTTCTTC	CASTTGLAGDGLFF
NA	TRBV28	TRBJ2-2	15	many	TGTGCCAGCAGCCCCCCCTGGAGGCGCACCGGGGAGCTGTTTTTT	CASSPPWRRTGELFF
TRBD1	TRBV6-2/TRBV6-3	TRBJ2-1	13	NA	TGTGTCATCAGTTACACGTCCGGGACAGGGGGGTTCTTC	CVISYTSGTGGFF
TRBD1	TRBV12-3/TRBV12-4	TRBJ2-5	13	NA	TGTGCCAGTAGCCAGGCAGGGGGACAGACCCAGTACTTC	CASSQAGGQTQYF
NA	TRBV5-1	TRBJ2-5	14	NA	TGCGCCAGCAGCTTGGTCGGCTGGGACGAGACCCATTACTTC	CASSLVGWDETHYF
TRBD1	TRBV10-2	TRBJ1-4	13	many	TGCGCCAGCCGCCGGGACAGGGCCGAAAAACTGTTTTTT	CASRRDRAEKLFF
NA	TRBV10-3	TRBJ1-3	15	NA	TGTGCCATCCGTGGGGTACAGAGCTCTGGAAACACCATATATTTT	CAIRGVQSSGNTIYF
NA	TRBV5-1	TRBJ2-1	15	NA	TGCGCCAGTAGCCCCACTAGGGCAGTAAACAATGAGCAGTTCTTC	CASSPTRAVNNEQFF
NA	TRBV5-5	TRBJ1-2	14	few	TGTGCCAGCAGCTTGGAAGGCGCGAGCTGTGGCTACACCTTC	CASSLEGASCGYTF
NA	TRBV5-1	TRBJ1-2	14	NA	TGCGCCAGCAGCCTGGGAGACGCTATCTATGGCTACACCTTC	CASSLGDAIYGYTF
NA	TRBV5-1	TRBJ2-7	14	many	TGCGCCAGCGCGCGGGCGGTGAACTCCTACGAGCAGTACTTC	CASARAVNSYEQYF
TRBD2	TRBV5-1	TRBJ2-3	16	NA	TGCGCCAGCAACTTGGGTTTAGCGGGGTCCACAGATACGCAATATTTT	CASNLGLAGSTDTQYF
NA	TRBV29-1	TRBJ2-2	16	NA	TGCAACGTTGAAATTAGAGGGGGAGCGAACACCGGGGAACTGTTTTTT	CNVEIRGGANTGELFF
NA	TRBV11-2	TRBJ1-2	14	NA	TGTGCCAGCAGAGAGAGGGTCACCACGTATGGCTACATCTTC	CASRERVTTYGYIF
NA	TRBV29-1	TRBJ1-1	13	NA	TGCAACGTTCGACAGGCCCTGAACACTGAAGCATTCTTT	CNVRQALNTEAFF
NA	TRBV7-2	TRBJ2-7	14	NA	TGTGCCAGCAGCTTCGGGCAGGGTACCTACGACCAGTACTTC	CASSFGQGTYDQYF
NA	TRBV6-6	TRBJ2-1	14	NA	TGTGCCAGCAGGAGCGGCTACTACTACAATGGGCAGTTCTTC	CASRSGYYYNGQFF
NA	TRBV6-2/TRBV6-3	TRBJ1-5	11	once	TGTGCCAGCAGCATAGGACGGCCCCAGCATTTT	CASSIGRPQHF